One sample yielded the 29 T cell receptor beta chains listed below, sequenced in a study of Graves' ophthalmopathy and Graves' hyperthyroidism. RNA transcripts were the source from which TCR beta CDR3 regions were amplified. HTBI primers were employed in first-round RT-PCR, then a second-round multiplex PCR followed. TCRdb called the multiplex PCR reads again in MiXCR, with one record for every CDR3 protein. The table has a few hundred thousand distinct CDR3 sequences, about 16% seen once; the top ten hold about 7%. The sequenced sample consisted of peripheral blood. These receptor sequences come from a woman under 30 with stable Graves' hyperthyroidism.

This clonotype was detected many times. The rearrangement uses TRBV4-1 and TRBJ2-5; 8 bases are a match to TRBD2. This CDR3 comprises 16 residues. Germline lookup yields CDR1 MGHRA and CDR2 YSYEKL. The J segment lost 2 bases and the V segment lost 0 bases, leaving 5 bases of the junction unmatched. CDR3 in DNA: TGCGCCAGCAGCCAAGAAGGCGGGGGGACTCAAGAGACCCAGTACTTC. Translation: CASSQEGGGTQETQYF.

This clonotype has a count of ten or more. The rearrangement links TRBV19 to TRBJ1-5; D not certain. V was cut by 7 bases and J by 3 bases, with 7 bases left in between. CDR3 length: 12 residues. Germline CDR1 and CDR2: LNHDA and SQIVND (reference sequence). The CDR3 protein is CASTESNQPQHF. CDR3 nucleotides: TGTGCCAGTACAGAGTCCAATCAGCCCCAGCATTTT. Full variable domain (missing parts from reference TRBV19 and TRBJ1-5): DGGITQSPKYLFRKEGQNVTLSCEQNLNHDAMYWYRQDPGQGLRLIYYSQIVNDFQKGDIAEGYSVSREKKESFPLTVTSAQKNPTAFYLCASTESNQPQHFGDGTRLSIL.

This clonotype occurred many times. The chain combines TRBV7-2 with TRBJ2-7, with 11 bases identical to TRBD2. J was trimmed by 4 bases and V by 6 bases; bases with no gene match: 5. The CDR3 consists of 14 residues. CDR1 SGHTA and CDR2 FQGNSA come from the germline V gene. CDR3 bases: TGTGCCAGCAGACCTAGCGGGGGGTCTTACGAGCAGTACTTC. Its protein product is CASRPSGGSYEQYF.

This clonotype was detected ten times or more. V is TRBV6-2 or TRBV6-3 and J is TRBJ2-7, with D possibly being TRBD2 (7 bases). CDR1 and CDR2 (germline): MNHEY, SVGEGT. The CDR3 is 16 amino acids. The germline V and J ends were trimmed by 0 bases and 1 base, with 13 bases remaining between them. CDR3 protein: CASSYSRGAASYEQYF. For the CDR3, the DNA is TGTGCCAGCAGTTACTCCCGGGGGGCAGCTTCCTACGAGCAGTACTTC.

This clonotype was seen many times. The rearrangement links TRBV12-3 or TRBV12-4 to TRBJ1-1; no clear D gene. Trimming pared 4 bases from V and 6 bases from J, leaving 12 bases between. The CDR3 loop spans 13 amino acids. This CDR3 reads CASSSVRGPEAFF. CDR3 DNA: TGTGCCAGCAGTTCCGTGAGAGGGCCTGAAGCTTTCTTT.

This clonotype has at least ten counts. The chain employs TRBV5-5 and TRBJ1-2, with TRBD1 as a possible D gene (5 bases). CDR1 and CDR2 (germline): SGHKS, YYEKEE (reference sequence). Trimming shortened V by 1 base and J by 2 bases, and 12 bases separated the two germline ends. The CDR3 loop spans 15 amino acids. CDR3 amino acids: CASSLTLRDNYGYTF. In DNA form, the CDR3 reads TGTGCCAGCAGCTTGACTCTCCGGGACAACTATGGCTACACCTTC.

The rearrangement joins TRBV6-2 or TRBV6-3 to TRBJ2-5; 13 positions agree with TRBD2. This CDR3 has 17 residues. The V segment lost 4 bases and the J segment 4 bases; nucleotides outside the gene matches: 9. CDR1 is MNHEY, CDR2 SVGEGT, per germline. DNA of the CDR3: TGTGCCAGCAGTTCCGGGACTAGCGGGGAAAGGAGAGAGACCCAGTACTTC. This sequence encodes CASSSGTSGERRETQYF.

The V and J genes are TRBV7-2 and TRBJ2-2; possible D gene TRBD2, 5 bases. Germline assignment: CDR1 SGHTA and CDR2 FQGNSA. The CDR3 spans 15 residues. Trimming removed 2 bases from V and 2 bases from J, with 9 bases in between. CDR3 DNA: TGTGCCAGCAGCTTAATAGCGACTAACACCGGGGAGCTGTTTTTT. This sequence encodes CASSLIATNTGELFF.

At least ten counts were recorded for this clonotype. CDR3 residues: CASSIVPPVNQPQHF. The CDR3 DNA reads TGTGCCAGTAGTATAGTGCCCCCAGTTAATCAGCCCCAGCATTTT. The J gene is TRBJ1-5, the V gene TRBV19; the D is unclear. The germline V gene has CDR1 LNHDA and CDR2 SQIVND (reference sequence). With 1 base removed from V and 4 bases from J, the gap between germline ends came to 11 bases. The CDR3 is made up of 15 amino acids.

The chain uses TRBV5-1 and TRBJ1-2; 7 bases line up with TRBD1. Germline assignment: CDR1 SGHRS and CDR2 YFSETQ. The CDR3 runs 15 residues. J lost 4 bases, V lost 2 bases, and 8 bases had no gene match. CDR3 protein: CASSFSTGSSYGYTF. Here the CDR3 DNA reads TGCGCCAGCAGCTTCTCGACAGGGAGTAGCTATGGCTACACCTTC.

In the case of this clonotype: One end of the junction fails to match germline, which may point to a read error. The rearrangement joins TRBV5-1 to TRBJ2-5; TRBD1 matches 7 bases. The germline CDR1 and CDR2 sequences are SGHRS and YFSETQ. The CDR3 has 14 amino acids. CDR3 bases: TGCGCCAGCAGCTTGGAGGGGGCTCAAGAGACCCTGTACTTC. Its protein product is CASSLEGAQETLYF. The whole variable domain, remainder taken from reference TRBV5-1 and TRBJ2-5, is KAGVTQTPRYLIKTRGQQVTLSCSPISGHRSVSWYQQTPGQGLQFLFEYFSETQRNKGNFPGRFSGRQFSNSRSEMNVSTLELGDSALYLCASSLEGAQETLYFGPGTRLLVL.

This clonotype was picked up many times. CDR3 protein: CASSIDRDSPLHF. The CDR3 nucleotides read TGTGCCAGTAGTATCGACAGAGATTCACCCCTCCACTTT. The gene calls are TRBV19 and TRBJ1-6; D may be TRBD1 (5 bases). V lost 3 bases and J lost 8, with 8 bases in between. The germline V gene encodes CDR1 LNHDA and CDR2 SQIVND (reference sequence). The CDR3 has 13 amino acids.

The sample holds many counts of this clonotype. CDR3 bases: TGTGCCAGCAGCGCCGTGGGCGGTTCAAATAACTATGGCTACACCTTC. This gives the protein CASSAVGGSNNYGYTF. The chain employs TRBV11-2 and TRBJ1-2; D uncertain. Germline V gene data show CDR1 as SGHAT and CDR2 as FQNNGV. V lost 5 bases and J 1 base, leaving 17 bases between the germline ends. The CDR3 runs to 16 residues.

This clonotype was counted between two and nine times. The chain employs TRBV11-3 and TRBJ1-3, with TRBD1 identical over 9 bases. CDR1 and CDR2 (germline): SGHNT, YENEEA. V lost 7 bases and J lost 8; bases outside the gene matches: 6. The CDR3 is 13 residues long. The CDR3 spells CASMDRGVDTIYF. CDR3 nucleotide sequence: TGTGCCAGCATGGACAGGGGTGTAGACACCATATATTTT.

The chain is built from TRBV29-1 and TRBJ1-1; TRBD1 matches at 8 bases. The CDR3 contains 17 residues. Looked up from germline, CDR1 is SQVTM and CDR2 is ANQGSEA. Trimming removed 7 bases from V and 3 bases from J; junction bases left unmatched: 19. CDR3 in DNA: TGCAGCGCCGTTGGACGCTTCTCTGGACAGGGTGACACTGAAGCTTTCTTT. It codes for CSAVGRFSGQGDTEAFF. Full variable domain (missing parts from reference TRBV29-1 and TRBJ1-1): SAVISQKPSRDICQRGTSLTIQCQVDSQVTMMFWYRQQPGQSLTLIATANQGSEATYESGFVIDKFPISRPNLTFSTLTVSNMSPEDSSIYLCSAVGRFSGQGDTEAFFGQGTRLTVV.

This clonotype has at least ten counts. V usage is TRBV7-2 and J usage is TRBJ2-5; D ambiguous. The germline V gene encodes CDR1 SGHTA and CDR2 FQGNSA. The CDR3 covers 15 residues. Trimming took off 1 base at V and 1 base at J, with 10 bases between the two ends. CDR3 DNA: TGTGCCAGCAGCTTAGTAGTTGCCCTCCAAGAGACCCAGTACTTC. This gives the protein CASSLVVALQETQYF. Supplemented by reference TRBV7-2 and TRBJ2-5, the full variable domain reads GAGVSQSPSNKVTEKGKDVELRCDPISGHTALYWYRQSLGQGLEFLIYFQGNSAPDKSGLPSDRFSAERTGGSVSTLTIQRTQQEDSAVYLCASSLVVALQETQYFGPGTRLLVL.

This clonotype has at least ten counts. This chain uses TRBV12-3 or TRBV12-4 with TRBJ1-5; D unclear. Trimming removed 4 bases from V and 3 bases from J, with 13 bases in between. The CDR3 covers 15 residues. The CDR3 DNA is TGTGCCAGCAGTTCAGCAGGAATCTTCAATCAGCCCCAGCATTTT. This encodes CASSSAGIFNQPQHF.

There are many counts of this clonotype. V and J are TRBV7-2 and TRBJ1-2; no definite D call. V was clipped by 4 bases and J by 8 bases, with 11 bases between them. The CDR3 is 12 amino acids. CDR1 and CDR2 from the germline V gene are SGHTA and FQGNSA. CDR3 sequence (DNA): TGTGCCAGCAGCTCAAGCTACAGAGGCTACACCTTC. Translation: CASSSSYRGYTF.

This clonotype has ten or more counts. The rearrangement joins TRBV6-1 to TRBJ1-2; D is undetermined. The CDR3 runs to 13 residues. CDR1 is MNHNS and CDR2 is SASEGT in the germline V gene. Trimming shortened V by 2 bases and J by 3 bases, and 7 bases separated the two germline ends. The CDR3 sequence is CASSERSHYGYTF. The CDR3, as DNA: TGTGCCAGCAGTGAAAGAAGTCACTATGGCTACACCTTC.

In its sample, this clonotype was seen many times. The chain carries TRBV14 and TRBJ1-1, with D maybe TRBD1 (5 bases). CDR3 length: 14 amino acids. CDR1 is SGHDN and CDR2 is FVKESK in the germline V gene. The V and J ends lost 4 bases and 0 bases respectively, with 9 bases between them. The CDR3 protein is CASSRGNMNTEAFF. The DNA for the CDR3 is TGTGCCAGCAGCCGGGGGAACATGAACACTGAAGCTTTCTTT.

This clonotype was recorded at least ten times. The rearrangement links TRBV5-1 to TRBJ1-1; 10 nucleotides align to TRBD1. The germline CDR1 and CDR2 sequences are SGHRS and YFSETQ. This CDR3 comprises 15 residues. V gave up 2 bases and J gave up 4 bases; unmatched junction bases: 5. CDR3 residues: CASSLGQGVSTEAFF. The CDR3, as DNA: TGCGCCAGCAGCTTAGGACAGGGGGTGAGCACTGAAGCTTTCTTT.

The chain couples TRBV3-1 to TRBJ1-2; D ambiguous. The germline V gene encodes CDR1 LGHDT and CDR2 YNNKEL (reference sequence). Trimming pared 1 base from V and 9 bases from J, leaving 9 bases between. This CDR3 region has 12 residues. The CDR3 nucleotides are TGTGCCAGCAGCCAAGGCCGCCGGAGCTACACCTTC. This translates into CASSQGRRSYTF.

This chain connects TRBV6-5 to TRBJ2-2; TRBD1 might be the D (6 bases). The CDR3 consists of 15 residues. The V end lost 3 bases, the J end lost 2 bases, and 10 bases lay between the germline ends. Looked up from germline, CDR1 is MNHEY and CDR2 is SVGAGI. The CDR3 DNA reads TGTGCCAGCAGTTATTACAGGGCCAACACCGGGGAGCTGTTTTTT. This gives the protein CASSYYRANTGELFF.

This clonotype has just a few counts. This clone may be a read error of a much larger clone one base away. The V and J genes are TRBV12-3 or TRBV12-4 and TRBJ1-2; 7 nucleotides agree with TRBD1. Trimming removed 5 bases from V and 5 bases from J; junction bases left unmatched: 5. This CDR3 is built from 13 residues. DNA of the CDR3: TGTGCCAGCAGTGCCGGGACAGAATATGGCTACACCTTC. Translating gives CASSAGTEYGYTF.

This clonotype was observed at least ten times. The chain joins TRBV27 to TRBJ2-5, with TRBD2 matching over 11 bases. The V gene's germline CDR1 is MNHEY and CDR2 SMNVEV (reference sequence). The CDR3 covers 15 residues. Trimming took 6 bases from V and 5 from J; bases not matched to a gene: 8. The CDR3 sequence is CASSPNGLAGETQYF. CDR3 nucleotide sequence: TGTGCCAGCAGCCCAAACGGACTAGCGGGCGAGACCCAGTACTTC.

This clonotype came up many times. The CDR3 bases are TGTGCCAGCAGTTTAGCTCCCTCGCAGGGAGGTAACTATGGCTACACCTTC. Its translation is CASSLAPSQGGNYGYTF. The chain combines TRBV12-3 or TRBV12-4 with TRBJ1-2; perhaps TRBD1 as D (5 bases). CDR3 size: 17 residues. Trimming cost V 0 bases and J 1 base, with 15 bases left between them.

The chain joins TRBV19 to TRBJ1-1; no clear D gene. This CDR3 contains 13 residues. V lost 3 bases to trimming and J lost 6 bases, with 11 bases between them. Germline V gives CDR1 LNHDA, CDR2 SQIVND (reference sequence). The CDR3 region has the DNA TGTGCCAGTAGTATCGTATTAAACTCTGAAGCTTTCTTT. Its protein is CASSIVLNSEAFF.

The sample holds many counts of this clonotype. V usage is TRBV10-2 and J usage is TRBJ2-5; TRBD2 might be the D (5 bases). The CDR3 covers 12 residues. Trimming stripped 3 bases from V and 5 bases from J, with 7 bases between. CDR1 and CDR2 from the germline V gene are WSHSY and SAAADI. The CDR3 nucleotides are TGCGCCAGCAGTGACGGGGAGGAGACCCAGTACTTC. It specifies CASSDGEETQYF.

There are many counts of this clonotype. The V call is TRBV19, the J call TRBJ1-1; no clear D gene. Trimming stripped 6 bases from V and 5 bases from J, with 19 bases between. Germline V CDR1 and CDR2: LNHDA, SQIVND (reference sequence). This CDR3 comprises 15 residues. CDR3 nucleotides: TGTGCCAGTAGACCCGGAGCGGGCGGGAGAACTGAAGCTTTCTTT. It encodes CASRPGAGGRTEAFF.